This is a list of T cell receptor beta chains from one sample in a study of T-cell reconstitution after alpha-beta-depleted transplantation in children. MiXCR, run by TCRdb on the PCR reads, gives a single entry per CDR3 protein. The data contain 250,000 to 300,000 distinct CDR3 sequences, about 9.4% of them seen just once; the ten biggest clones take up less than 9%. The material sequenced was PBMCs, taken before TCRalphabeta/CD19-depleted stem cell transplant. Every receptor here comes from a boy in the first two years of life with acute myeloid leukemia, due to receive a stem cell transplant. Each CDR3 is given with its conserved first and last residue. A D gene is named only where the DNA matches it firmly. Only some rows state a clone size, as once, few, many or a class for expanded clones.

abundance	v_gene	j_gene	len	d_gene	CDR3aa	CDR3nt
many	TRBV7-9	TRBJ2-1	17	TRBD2	CASSFPRLAGLYNEQFF	TGTGCCAGCAGCTTTCCTAGACTAGCGGGCCTCTACAATGAGCAGTTCTTC
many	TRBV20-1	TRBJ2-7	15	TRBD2	CSASSGGARSYEQYF	TGCAGTGCTTCTAGCGGGGGGGCCCGGTCCTACGAGCAGTACTTC
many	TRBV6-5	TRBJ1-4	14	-	CASSYLGAHEKLFF	TGTGCCAGCAGTTACCTGGGGGCGCACGAAAAACTGTTTTTT
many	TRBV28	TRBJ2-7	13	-	CASRRWPLDEQYF	TGTGCCAGCCGGCGGTGGCCCCTCGACGAGCAGTACTTC
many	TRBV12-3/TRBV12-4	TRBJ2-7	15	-	CASSLRAGGNHEQYF	TGTGCCAGCAGTTTACGGGCGGGTGGTAATCACGAGCAGTACTTC
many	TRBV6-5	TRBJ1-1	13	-	CASSWGGNTEAFF	TGTGCCAGCAGTTGGGGGGGGAACACTGAAGCTTTCTTT
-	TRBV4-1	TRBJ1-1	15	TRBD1	CASSQGGRGHTEAFF	TGCGCCAGCAGCCAAGGTGGCAGGGGGCACACTGAAGCTTTCTTT
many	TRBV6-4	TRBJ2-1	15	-	CASSRAGTSYNEQFF	TGTGCCAGCAGCCGGGCCGGGACTTCTTACAATGAGCAGTTCTTC
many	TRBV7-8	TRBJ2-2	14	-	CASSLAGRTGELFF	TGTGCCAGCAGCTTAGCAGGACGGACCGGGGAGCTGTTTTTT
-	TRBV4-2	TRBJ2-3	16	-	CASSQDWPAGIDTQYF	TGTGCCAGCAGCCAAGATTGGCCGGCGGGCATCGATACGCAGTATTTT
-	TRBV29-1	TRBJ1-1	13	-	CSVGQRMNTEAFF	TGCAGCGTTGGACAGCGGATGAACACTGAAGCTTTCTTT
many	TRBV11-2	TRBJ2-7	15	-	CASSLVVDRTYEQYF	TGTGCCAGCAGCTTAGTCGTCGACCGCACTTACGAGCAGTACTTC
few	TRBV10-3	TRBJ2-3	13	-	CAISGPGSDTQYF	TGTGCCATCAGTGGTCCGGGGTCAGATACGCAGTATTTT
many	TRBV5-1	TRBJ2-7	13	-	CASSPSSRGEQYF	TGCGCCAGCAGCCCCTCGTCCAGAGGCGAGCAGTACTTC